A selection of T cell receptor beta chains follows, all from one sample in a study of blood T cells in healthy people across ages. Using its own MiXCR run on the 5' RACE reads, TCRdb lists one record per CDR3 protein. Counted here are 540,000 or so distinct CDR3 sequences, approximately 27% occurring once; the ten biggest clones make up around 20%. What was sequenced was blood. These receptors were taken from a woman between 65 and 79 years old in good health. CDR3s leave out the opening cysteine and the closing phenylalanine or tryptophan. Fields, in order: J gene, V gene, D gene, clone size, CDR3 protein. A D gene is named only where the DNA matches it firmly. Not all rows give a size; the values are once, few, many and, for expanded clones, a class.

J: TRBJ2-5; V: TRBV10-3; D: .; size: .; CDR3: AARARDGETQY
J: TRBJ2-5; V: TRBV20-1; D: TRBD2; size: few; CDR3: SAVTSGGYQETQY
J: TRBJ1-3; V: TRBV7-9; D: .; size: .; CDR3: ASSLVATGENTIY
J: TRBJ2-5; V: TRBV7-3; D: TRBD2; size: .; CDR3: ASSLGLAGRQETQY
J: TRBJ2-3; V: TRBV7-3; D: .; size: .; CDR3: ASSFGGRTDTQY
J: TRBJ1-2; V: TRBV7-2; D: TRBD1; size: few; CDR3: ASSFSEGAGDYT
J: TRBJ1-2; V: TRBV5-1; D: .; size: few; CDR3: ASSLGDTGPHGYT
J: .; V: TRBV7-2; D: TRBD1; size: many; CDR3: ASSGRTGGGIGEQF
J: TRBJ1-4; V: TRBV27; D: .; size: .; CDR3: ASSFLQGARNEKLF
J: TRBJ1-1; V: TRBV7-6; D: .; size: few; CDR3: ASSFTGVNTEAF
J: TRBJ1-6; V: TRBV6-9; D: .; size: few; CDR3: ASIYCGRLNSPLH
J: TRBJ2-1; V: TRBV29-1; D: TRBD2; size: few; CDR3: SVEDREGIDNEQF
J: TRBJ2-5; V: TRBV29-1; D: .; size: few; CDR3: SVEEETQY
J: TRBJ2-3; V: TRBV4-2; D: TRBD2; size: few; CDR3: ASSQAPSGGASTDTQY
J: TRBJ2-5; V: TRBV20-1; D: TRBD2; size: .; CDR3: SAMASGGAVGETQY
J: TRBJ2-3; V: TRBV18; D: .; size: few; CDR3: ASSQQASGADTQY
J: .; V: TRBV2; D: .; size: .; CDR3: TVRGPLGTQY
J: TRBJ2-1; V: TRBV29-1; D: TRBD2; size: .; CDR3: SVVPGLAVYNEQF
J: TRBJ2-5; V: TRBV5-6; D: .; size: .; CDR3: ASSLSRGGEQY
J: TRBJ2-7; V: TRBV19; D: .; size: .; CDR3: ASSQRQGSDYEQY
J: TRBJ2-7; V: TRBV7-3; D: .; size: .; CDR3: ASSPFRDSYEQY
J: TRBJ2-1; V: TRBV15; D: TRBD2; size: .; CDR3: ATSRDGLAGNNEQF
J: TRBJ1-1; V: TRBV6-2/TRBV6-3; D: .; size: .; CDR3: ASSLATGGYETEAF
J: TRBJ1-3; V: TRBV12-3/TRBV12-4; D: .; size: .; CDR3: ASRPNLRGLRARWNTIY
J: TRBJ1-2; V: TRBV10-3; D: TRBD1; size: .; CDR3: AIRMTGPQNYGYT
J: TRBJ1-2; V: TRBV20-1; D: .; size: .; CDR3: SGLMDGYT
J: TRBJ2-4; V: TRBV27; D: TRBD2; size: few; CDR3: ASSSPLGGRPKNIQY
J: TRBJ2-7; V: TRBV20-1; D: TRBD2; size: .; CDR3: SARRASGYEQY
J: TRBJ2-1; V: TRBV27; D: .; size: few; CDR3: ASSPPVGHEQF
J: TRBJ1-2; V: TRBV27; D: .; size: .; CDR3: ASTTMGGANYGYT
J: TRBJ2-7; V: TRBV7-9; D: .; size: .; CDR3: ASSSGAGQRGGTYEQY
J: TRBJ2-5; V: TRBV7-9; D: .; size: .; CDR3: ASSSEGGAEETQY
J: TRBJ1-2; V: TRBV20-1; D: .; size: .; CDR3: SANTNYGYT
J: .; V: TRBV12-3/TRBV12-4; D: TRBD2; size: .; CDR3: ASSLTGGGAYNEQF
J: TRBJ1-2; V: TRBV2; D: TRBD1; size: few; CDR3: ASSAQVTGGGGYT
J: TRBJ2-2; V: TRBV20-1; D: TRBD2; size: .; CDR3: SAREWASGLTGELF
J: TRBJ1-4; V: TRBV5-6; D: .; size: few; CDR3: ASSLFAGGARKLF
J: TRBJ2-1; V: TRBV5-4; D: TRBD1; size: .; CDR3: ASSLGGTGLGNEQF
J: TRBJ2-5; V: TRBV20-1; D: .; size: .; CDR3: SASQQETQY
J: TRBJ1-1; V: TRBV20-1; D: .; size: few; CDR3: SASLGSPEAF
J: TRBJ2-7; V: TRBV11-2; D: TRBD2; size: few; CDR3: ATRPPGGSCEQY
J: TRBJ2-5; V: TRBV15; D: .; size: once; CDR3: ATSRDRGTAEEY